The present T cell receptor (beta chain) was sequenced within a study of early T cells in non-severe SARS-CoV-2 infection. Study-wide context: Sequencing of unsorted whole blood was done on bulk RNA, leaving chains unpaired.

The table lists this clonotype with a few counts. Germline assignment: CDR1 MNHEY and CDR2 SVGEGT. Between the trimmed V and J ends, which lost 2 bases and 9 bases, there was a span of 13 bases. The CDR3 covers 13 residues. Molecules of cDNA were individually given unique molecular identifiers that were attached to them. TCRdb re-called the 5' RACE reads with MiXCR, one entry per CDR3 protein. The table records about 120,000 distinct CDR3 sequences, around 12% of them present only once. The V call is TRBV6-2 or TRBV6-3, the J call TRBJ2-5, with D perhaps being TRBD1 or TRBD2 (5 bases each). The sequencing here drew on whole blood, taken at baseline. This TCR came from an adult who was a healthcare worker with PCR-confirmed SARS-CoV-2 infection or an uninfected control (not recorded which). CDR3 bases: TGTGCCAGCAGTTACGAGGGGCGAGGAGCCCAGTACTTC. This encodes CASSYEGRGAQYF.